This T cell receptor (beta chain) was found in a study of early T cells in non-severe SARS-CoV-2 infection. Across the whole study: From unsorted whole blood, bulk RNA was sequenced, and the chains remained unpaired. Study-level results: The study's VDJdb matching favored anti-spike CD8 responses and missed private and CD4 specificities.

As part of library construction, unique molecular identifiers were attached to individual cDNA molecules. MiXCR, applied by TCRdb to the 5' RACE reads, yields one record per CDR3 protein. Of approximately 70,000 distinct CDR3 sequences in the sample, under 15% were seen once. Trimming removed 5 bases from V and 2 bases from J, with 12 bases in between. Germline CDR1 reads MNHEY; CDR2 reads SMNVEV (reference sequence). The CDR3 covers 14 residues. The table lists this clonotype with many counts. Its antigen is unknown. This TCR was recovered from an adult who was a healthcare worker with PCR-confirmed SARS-CoV-2 infection or an uninfected control (not recorded which). The sequenced sample was whole blood. The chain recombines TRBV27 with TRBJ1-1, with a weak D call TRBD1 (6 bases). The CDR3: CASSTTGPNTEAFF. The CDR3 bases are TGTGCCAGCAGTACGACAGGACCAAACACTGAAGCTTTCTTT.